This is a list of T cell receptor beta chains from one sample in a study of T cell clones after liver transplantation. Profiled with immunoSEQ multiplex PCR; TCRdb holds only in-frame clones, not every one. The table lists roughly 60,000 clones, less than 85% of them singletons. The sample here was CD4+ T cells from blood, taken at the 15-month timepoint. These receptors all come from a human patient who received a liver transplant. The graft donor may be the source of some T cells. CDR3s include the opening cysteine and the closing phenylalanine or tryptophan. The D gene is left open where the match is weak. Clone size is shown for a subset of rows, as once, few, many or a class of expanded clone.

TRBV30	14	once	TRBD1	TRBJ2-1	TGTGCCTGGATTCCAGGGGGCTCCTACAATGAGCAGTTCTTC	CAWIPGGSYNEQFF
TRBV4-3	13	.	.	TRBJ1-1	TGCGCCAGCAACTTCGGGGGGCTTTCTGAAGCTTTCTTT	CASNFGGLSEAFF
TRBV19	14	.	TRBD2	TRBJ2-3	TGTGCCAGTAGTTGGACTAGCGCCACAGATACGCAGTATTTT	CASSWTSATDTQYF
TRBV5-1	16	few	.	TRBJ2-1	TGCGCCAGCAGCTTGTGGGGCGGTGGGGGCTACAATGAGCAGTTCTTC	CASSLWGGGGYNEQFF
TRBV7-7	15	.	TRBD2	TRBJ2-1	TGTGCCAGCAGCTCGGGACTAGCGGGGGGTGGTGAGCAGTTCTTC	CASSSGLAGGGEQFF
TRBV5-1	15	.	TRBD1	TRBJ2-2	TGCGCCAGCAGCCCAAGGGACAGGGCCGCCGGGGAGCTGTTTTTT	CASSPRDRAAGELFF
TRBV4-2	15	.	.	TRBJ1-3	TGTGCCAGCAGCCAAAGCGCGCAGTCTGGAAACACCATATATTTT	CASSQSAQSGNTIYF
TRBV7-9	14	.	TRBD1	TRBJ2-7	TGTGCCAGCAGCTTACAGGGGGCAAGCTACGAGCAGTACTTC	CASSLQGASYEQYF
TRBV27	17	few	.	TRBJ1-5	TGTGCCAGCACCCCCTTAGAATACAACGATAGCAATCAGCCCCAGCATTTT	CASTPLEYNDSNQPQHF
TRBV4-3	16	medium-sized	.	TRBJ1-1	TGCGCCAGCAGCCAAGATCCAGCAGGGCCATACACTGAAGCTTTCTTT	CASSQDPAGPYTEAFF
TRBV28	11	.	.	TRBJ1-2	TGTGCCAGCAGTAACTTCTATGGCTACACCTTC	CASSNFYGYTF
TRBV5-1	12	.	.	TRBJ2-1	TGCGCCAGCAGCTTGGACGGCAATGAGCAGTTCTTC	CASSLDGNEQFF
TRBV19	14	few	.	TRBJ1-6	TGTGCCAGTAGTAGCGGGGCCTACAATTCACCCCTCCACTTT	CASSSGAYNSPLHF
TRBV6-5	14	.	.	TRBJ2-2	TGTGCCAGCAGTTATGCGGGACACACCGGGGAGCTGTTTTTT	CASSYAGHTGELFF
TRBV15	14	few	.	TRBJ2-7	TGTGCCACCAGCGGGTTCCCTTCAGCAGACGAGCAGTACTTC	CATSGFPSADEQYF
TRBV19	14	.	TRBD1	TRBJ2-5	TGTGCCAGTAGAGGACAGGCCTCCCAAGAGACCCAGTACTTC	CASRGQASQETQYF
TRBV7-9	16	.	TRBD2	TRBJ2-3	TGTGCCAGCATCCCGACCGGCGGGGGGGGCACAGATACGCAGTATTTT	CASIPTGGGGTDTQYF
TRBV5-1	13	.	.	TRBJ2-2	TGCGCCAGCAGCTCCCAGGCTCCCGGGGAGCTGTTTTTT	CASSSQAPGELFF
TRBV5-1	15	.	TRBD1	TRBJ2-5	TGCGCCAGCAGCTTGGGACAGGGGGCGCCTGAGACCCAGTACTTC	CASSLGQGAPETQYF
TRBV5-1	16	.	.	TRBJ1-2	TGCGCCAGCAGCCCGGGGAGCCATGCCAGGGATTATGGCTACACCTTC	CASSPGSHARDYGYTF
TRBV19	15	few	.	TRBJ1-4	TGTGCCAGTAACCGGGGGCCGCAGGCTAATGAAAAACTGTTTTTT	CASNRGPQANEKLFF
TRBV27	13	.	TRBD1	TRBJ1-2	TGTGCCAGCAGTCAGACAGGGTTCGATGGCTACACCTTC	CASSQTGFDGYTF
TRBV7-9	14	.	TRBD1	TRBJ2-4	TGTGCCAGCAGCTATCGGGACAGGGGAAACATTCAGTACTTC	CASSYRDRGNIQYF
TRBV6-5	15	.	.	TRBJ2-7	TGTGCCAGCAGACTAAGCAGTTGGGACGGCTACGAGCAGTACTTC	CASRLSSWDGYEQYF
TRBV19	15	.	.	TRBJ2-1	TGTGCCAGTAGTCCCCAGGGGCGGACCTACAATGAGCAGTTCTTC	CASSPQGRTYNEQFF
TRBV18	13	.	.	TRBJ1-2	TGTGCCAGCTCACCACCTTCTAACTATGGCTACACCTTC	CASSPPSNYGYTF
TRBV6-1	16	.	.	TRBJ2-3	TGTGCCAGCAGTGTTCGGGGGGCTGACTACACAGATACGCAGTATTTT	CASSVRGADYTDTQYF
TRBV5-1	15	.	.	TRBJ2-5	TGCGCCAGCAGCTCCCTCGGGACAAATCAAGAGACCCAGTACTTC	CASSSLGTNQETQYF
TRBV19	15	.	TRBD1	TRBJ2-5	TGTGCCAGTAGTATTTGGGACAGTGCTAAAGAGACCCAGTACTTC	CASSIWDSAKETQYF
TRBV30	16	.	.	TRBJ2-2	TGTGCCTGGAGTGTAGACAAGGGGGTGAACACCGGGGAGCTGTTTTTT	CAWSVDKGVNTGELFF
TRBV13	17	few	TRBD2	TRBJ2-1	TGTGCCAGCAGCACAGGACTAGCGGGAGGGAGTTACAATGAGCAGTTCTTC	CASSTGLAGGSYNEQFF
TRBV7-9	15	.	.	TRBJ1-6	TGTGCCAGCAGCCTAGACCGGGGTGTAAATTCACCCCTCCACTTT	CASSLDRGVNSPLHF
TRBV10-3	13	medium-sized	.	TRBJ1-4	TGTGCCATCAAGCCGGGAACTAATGAAAAACTGTTTTTT	CAIKPGTNEKLFF
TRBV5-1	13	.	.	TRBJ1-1	TGCGCCAGCAGCTGGGAGGGGTTGGGTGAAGCTTTCTTT	CASSWEGLGEAFF
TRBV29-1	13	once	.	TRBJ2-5	TGCAGCGTTCCAACGGGCCTACAAGAGACCCAGTACTTC	CSVPTGLQETQYF
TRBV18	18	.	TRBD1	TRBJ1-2	TGTGCCAGCTCACCACAAACCGGAACCGTACAGGGGCTCGGTGGCTACACCTTC	CASSPQTGTVQGLGGYTF
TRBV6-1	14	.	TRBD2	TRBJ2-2	TGTGCCAGCTCCGGACTAGCGGTAACCGGGGAGCTGTTTTTT	CASSGLAVTGELFF
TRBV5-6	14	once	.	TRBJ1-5	TGTGCCAGCAGCTACGGGGTAGGGAATCAGCCCCAGCATTTT	CASSYGVGNQPQHF
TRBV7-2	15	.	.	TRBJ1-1	TGTGCCAGCAGCTTAAGCCCAGCGATGAACACTGAAGCTTTCTTT	CASSLSPAMNTEAFF
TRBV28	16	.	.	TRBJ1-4	TGTGCCAGCAGGGGTACAAGGTCCGGCTTTCTTGAAAAACTGTTTTTT	CASRGTRSGFLEKLFF
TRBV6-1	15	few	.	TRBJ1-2	TGTGCCAGCAGTGAATCGGACGGGACATACAGTGGCTACACCTTC	CASSESDGTYSGYTF
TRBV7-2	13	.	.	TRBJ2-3	TGTGCCAGCAGCTTAGTGGCGGTAGATACGCAGTATTTT	CASSLVAVDTQYF
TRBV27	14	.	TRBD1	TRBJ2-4	TGTGCCAGCAGTTTCCGGGACAGATCGGACATTCAGTACTTC	CASSFRDRSDIQYF
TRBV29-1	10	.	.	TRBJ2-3	TGCAGCGGGTCTCTGGGTACGCAGTATTTT	CSGSLGTQYF
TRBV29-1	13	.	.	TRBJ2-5	TGCAGCGTTGAAGCCCTCTTGGGAGAGACCCAGTACTTC	CSVEALLGETQYF
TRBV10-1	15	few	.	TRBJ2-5	TGCGCCAGCAGTGAGCAGGGGGGGAGACAAGAGACCCAGTACTTC	CASSEQGGRQETQYF
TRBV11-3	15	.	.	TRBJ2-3	TGTGCCAGCAGCCCAGGCGGTCCGAACACAGATACGCAGTATTTT	CASSPGGPNTDTQYF
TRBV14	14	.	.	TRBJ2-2	TGTGCCAGCAGCCAAGGGGGCGCACCCGGGGAGCTGTTTTTT	CASSQGGAPGELFF